The following is a TCR beta chain sequence with its context. Its antigen is still unknown. The assay was immunoSEQ multiplex PCR, and TCRdb's table has in-frame clones only and misses some. The sample lists roughly 100,000 clones, approximately 94% occurring once. The data originate from a study of siplizumab effects on memory and regulatory T cells. Overall study findings and caveats: Naive T cells seemed more diverse than memory cells; they also seemed major alloresponse contributors. The Treg-derived share of mappable alloreactive CD4+ clones averaged roughly 70% with siplizumab and 26.9% in controls.

The sequenced material came from CD4+ T cells sorted from blood. The TCR comes from a human donor in good health.

CDR3 nucleotide sequence: TGTGCCAGCTCACCTATGACAGGGAACACCGGGGAGCTGTTTTTT. This translates into CASSPMTGNTGELFF. The V gene is TRBV18, the J gene TRBJ2-2; D perhaps matches TRBD1 (6 bases). V gave up 3 bases and J gave up 1 base, with 9 bases separating them. The germline V gene has CDR1 KGHSH and CDR2 LQKENI. CDR3 length: 15 amino acids.